These T cell receptor beta chains were read from a single sample in a study of metastatic and nonmetastatic thyroid tumors. Through MiXCR, TCRdb re-clonotyped the PCR reads. The sample shows 60,000 or so clones, more than 25% of them seen only once. The source material was blood. These receptors originate from a female donor with papillary thyroid cancer or a benign thyroid nodule (not recorded which). Some clones in this sample may be carry-over from other donors' samples. CDR3s include the opening cysteine and the closing phenylalanine or tryptophan. The D gene is left open where the match is weak. Some rows have no size entry. The others give once, few or many, or a class for an expanded clone.

d_call: TRBD1; v_call: TRBV19; j_call: TRBJ2-3; clone_size: .; cdr3_aa: CASSPRDRFTDTQYF; cdr3_nt: TGTGCCAGTAGTCCGCGGGACAGGTTCACAGATACGCAGTATTTT
d_call: .; v_call: TRBV20-1; j_call: TRBJ1-5; clone_size: .; cdr3_aa: CSAIGRSGNQPQHF; cdr3_nt: TGCAGTGCTATTGGACGGTCGGGCAATCAGCCCCAGCATTTT
d_call: TRBD2; v_call: TRBV15; j_call: TRBJ2-3; clone_size: .; cdr3_aa: CATSSRSGRSTDTQYF; cdr3_nt: TGTGCCACCAGCAGCCGTAGCGGGAGGAGCACAGATACGCAGTATTTT
d_call: .; v_call: TRBV20-1; j_call: TRBJ1-4; clone_size: .; cdr3_aa: CSARRPLRVATNEKLFF; cdr3_nt: TGCAGTGCTAGACGGCCCCTAAGGGTTGCAACTAATGAAAAACTGTTTTTT
d_call: .; v_call: TRBV11-2; j_call: TRBJ1-3; clone_size: few; cdr3_aa: CASSSPGTPGNTIYF; cdr3_nt: TGTGCCAGCAGCTCCCCTGGTACACCTGGAAACACCATATATTTT
d_call: .; v_call: TRBV10-1; j_call: TRBJ2-2; clone_size: .; cdr3_aa: CASSEMRLNTGELFF; cdr3_nt: TGCGCCAGCAGTGAGATGAGGTTGAACACCGGGGAGCTGTTTTTT
d_call: TRBD1; v_call: TRBV7-2; j_call: TRBJ2-5; clone_size: many; cdr3_aa: CASSFSPGGETQYF; cdr3_nt: TGTGCCAGCAGCTTCTCCCCAGGGGGAGAGACCCAGTACTTC
d_call: TRBD2; v_call: TRBV6-1; j_call: TRBJ2-1; clone_size: many; cdr3_aa: CASSPTSGTYNEQFF; cdr3_nt: TGTGCCAGTTCCCCGACTAGCGGAACCTACAATGAGCAGTTCTTC
d_call: TRBD1; v_call: TRBV11-2; j_call: TRBJ2-1; clone_size: .; cdr3_aa: CASSSPGQGRIPYNEQFF; cdr3_nt: TGTGCCAGCAGCTCGCCGGGACAGGGGAGGATCCCCTACAATGAGCAGTTCTTC
d_call: .; v_call: TRBV7-9; j_call: TRBJ1-1; clone_size: .; cdr3_aa: CASSPGQTMNTEAFF; cdr3_nt: TGTGCCAGCAGCCCTGGACAGACCATGAACACTGAAGCTTTCTTT
d_call: TRBD2; v_call: TRBV27; j_call: TRBJ2-2; clone_size: .; cdr3_aa: CASSFSGLAVSNTGELFF; cdr3_nt: TGTGCCAGCAGTTTCTCGGGACTAGCGGTTTCGAACACCGGGGAGCTGTTTTTT
d_call: TRBD1; v_call: TRBV10-3; j_call: TRBJ1-2; clone_size: few; cdr3_aa: CAISERGQGLVGGYTF; cdr3_nt: TGTGCCATCAGTGAGCGGGGACAGGGACTTGTTGGGGGCTACACCTTC
d_call: .; v_call: TRBV6-1; j_call: TRBJ2-1; clone_size: few; cdr3_aa: CASSDQGRGNNEQFF; cdr3_nt: TGTGCCAGCAGTGACCAGGGAAGAGGGAACAATGAGCAGTTCTTC
d_call: TRBD1; v_call: TRBV5-1; j_call: TRBJ2-1; clone_size: .; cdr3_aa: CASSPGQGIDEQFF; cdr3_nt: TGCGCCAGCAGCCCGGGACAGGGGATTGATGAGCAGTTCTTC
d_call: TRBD1; v_call: TRBV5-6; j_call: TRBJ1-2; clone_size: many; cdr3_aa: CASSETFGTDLYGYTF; cdr3_nt: TGTGCCAGCAGCGAAACCTTCGGGACAGACCTTTATGGCTACACCTTC
d_call: .; v_call: TRBV28; j_call: TRBJ2-2; clone_size: few; cdr3_aa: CASRTDGSKTFNTGELFF; cdr3_nt: TGTGCCAGCAGGACCGACGGATCCAAGACCTTCAACACCGGGGAGCTGTTTTTT
d_call: TRBD2; v_call: TRBV19; j_call: TRBJ2-1; clone_size: few; cdr3_aa: CASSIGTSVSNEQFF; cdr3_nt: TGTGCCAGTAGTATAGGGACTAGCGTAAGCAATGAGCAGTTCTTC
d_call: .; v_call: TRBV6-1; j_call: TRBJ2-7; clone_size: .; cdr3_aa: CASSPRGGAYEQYF; cdr3_nt: TGTGCCAGCAGCCCCCGCGGAGGGGCCTACGAGCAGTACTTC
d_call: .; v_call: TRBV19; j_call: TRBJ1-5; clone_size: many; cdr3_aa: CASAWDTDSNQPQHF; cdr3_nt: TGTGCCAGTGCCTGGGACACAGATAGCAATCAGCCCCAGCATTTT
d_call: .; v_call: TRBV20-1; j_call: TRBJ2-7; clone_size: .; cdr3_aa: CSASHSNTYEQYF; cdr3_nt: TGCAGTGCTAGTCACAGTAATACCTACGAGCAGTACTTC
d_call: .; v_call: TRBV2; j_call: TRBJ2-3; clone_size: .; cdr3_aa: CATIGSNRTDTQYF; cdr3_nt: TGTGCCACCATCGGGAGTAACCGCACAGATACGCAGTATTTT
d_call: .; v_call: TRBV15; j_call: TRBJ1-2; clone_size: few; cdr3_aa: CATSRDQGQVGYTF; cdr3_nt: TGTGCCACCAGCAGAGATCAAGGGCAGGTTGGCTACACCTTC
d_call: TRBD1; v_call: TRBV6-1; j_call: TRBJ1-2; clone_size: few; cdr3_aa: CASSGQGTNTF; cdr3_nt: TGTGCCAGCAGTGGACAGGGTACGAACACCTTC
d_call: TRBD1; v_call: TRBV19; j_call: TRBJ1-1; clone_size: many; cdr3_aa: CASRTGDGFTEAFF; cdr3_nt: TGTGCCAGTCGGACAGGGGATGGGTTCACTGAAGCTTTCTTT
d_call: TRBD2; v_call: TRBV6-1; j_call: TRBJ2-1; clone_size: few; cdr3_aa: CASSDGTSGNEQFF; cdr3_nt: TGTGCCAGCAGTGACGGGACTAGCGGGAATGAGCAGTTCTTC
d_call: .; v_call: TRBV6-5; j_call: TRBJ2-1; clone_size: few; cdr3_aa: CASSYDLLYNEQFF; cdr3_nt: TGTGCCAGCAGTTACGATCTTCTCTACAATGAGCAGTTCTTC
d_call: .; v_call: TRBV11-3; j_call: TRBJ2-2; clone_size: .; cdr3_aa: CASSLASANTGELFF; cdr3_nt: TGTGCCAGCAGCTTAGCCAGTGCGAACACCGGGGAGCTGTTTTTT
d_call: .; v_call: TRBV7-2; j_call: TRBJ2-7; clone_size: .; cdr3_aa: CASSPILGSSSEQYF; cdr3_nt: TGTGCCAGCAGCCCTATTTTGGGGTCGTCTTCCGAGCAGTACTTC
d_call: TRBD1; v_call: TRBV30; j_call: TRBJ1-3; clone_size: .; cdr3_aa: CAWSAKGAGNTIYF; cdr3_nt: TGTGCCTGGAGCGCTAAGGGGGCCGGAAACACCATATATTTT
d_call: .; v_call: TRBV6-6; j_call: TRBJ2-3; clone_size: many; cdr3_aa: CASSHRGTSTDTQYF; cdr3_nt: TGTGCCAGCAGTCATCGAGGGACCAGCACAGATACGCAGTATTTT
d_call: .; v_call: TRBV20-1; j_call: TRBJ1-6; clone_size: few; cdr3_aa: CSARDSGGASYNSPLHF; cdr3_nt: TGCAGTGCTAGAGATAGTGGGGGGGCTAGCTATAATTCACCCCTCCACTTT
d_call: TRBD2; v_call: TRBV20-1; j_call: TRBJ2-3; clone_size: .; cdr3_aa: CSASSLSGRADTQYF; cdr3_nt: TGCAGTGCTAGTAGTCTTAGCGGGCGGGCAGATACGCAGTATTTT
d_call: TRBD1; v_call: TRBV19; j_call: TRBJ1-2; clone_size: .; cdr3_aa: CASSTGLTGDTFWNYGYTF; cdr3_nt: TGTGCCAGTAGTACTGGGCTGACAGGGGACACGTTTTGGAACTATGGCTACACCTTC
d_call: TRBD1; v_call: TRBV24-1; j_call: TRBJ2-2; clone_size: few; cdr3_aa: CATSDPTGGTGELFF; cdr3_nt: TGTGCCACCAGTGACCCGACAGGGGGCACCGGGGAGCTGTTTTTT
d_call: .; v_call: TRBV3-1; j_call: TRBJ2-2; clone_size: .; cdr3_aa: CASSQGSGGELFF; cdr3_nt: TGTGCCAGCAGCCAAGGATCCGGCGGGGAGCTGTTTTTT
d_call: .; v_call: TRBV6-1; j_call: TRBJ2-1; clone_size: .; cdr3_aa: CAISPRPEVEQFF; cdr3_nt: TGTGCCATCAGCCCTAGGCCCGAGGTTGAGCAGTTCTTC
d_call: TRBD2; v_call: TRBV5-1; j_call: TRBJ2-7; clone_size: .; cdr3_aa: CASSRTTSGSSYEQYF; cdr3_nt: TGCGCCAGCAGCCGAACCACTAGCGGGAGCTCCTACGAGCAGTACTTT
d_call: TRBD2; v_call: TRBV6-1; j_call: TRBJ2-3; clone_size: .; cdr3_aa: CASSSGLAGEPTQYF; cdr3_nt: TGTGCCAGCAGTTCCGGACTAGCGGGAGAACCTACGCAGTATTTT
d_call: .; v_call: TRBV20-1; j_call: TRBJ1-1; clone_size: many; cdr3_aa: CSAPRGRAPVNTEAFF; cdr3_nt: TGCAGTGCTCCCCGTGGGAGGGCCCCCGTGAACACTGAAGCTTTCTTT
d_call: .; v_call: TRBV19; j_call: TRBJ1-5; clone_size: few; cdr3_aa: CASSTGIQPQHF; cdr3_nt: TGTGCCAGTAGTACGGGGATTCAGCCCCAGCATTTT
d_call: .; v_call: TRBV6-1; j_call: TRBJ1-3; clone_size: .; cdr3_aa: CASSETAGLAGNTIYF; cdr3_nt: TGTGCCAGCAGTGAAACCGCAGGGCTGGCGGGAAACACCATATATTTT
d_call: .; v_call: TRBV24-1; j_call: TRBJ1-1; clone_size: .; cdr3_aa: CATSQGSMNTEAFF; cdr3_nt: TGTGCCACCAGTCAGGGCAGCATGAACACTGAAGCTTTCTTT
d_call: .; v_call: TRBV6-5; j_call: TRBJ2-6; clone_size: few; cdr3_aa: CASRTNVLTF; cdr3_nt: TGTGCCAGCAGGACCAACGTCCTGACTTTC
d_call: .; v_call: TRBV11-2; j_call: TRBJ1-1; clone_size: .; cdr3_aa: CASRSEQKNTEAFF; cdr3_nt: TGTGCCAGCAGGTCAGAACAAAAGAACACTGAAGCTTTCTTT
d_call: .; v_call: TRBV6-1; j_call: TRBJ2-1; clone_size: few; cdr3_aa: CASSPVGGDNEQFF; cdr3_nt: TGTGCCAGCAGTCCCGTTGGAGGCGACAATGAGCAGTTCTTC
d_call: .; v_call: TRBV5-1; j_call: TRBJ2-1; clone_size: .; cdr3_aa: CASSALRYYATSYNEQFF; cdr3_nt: TGCGCCAGCAGCGCCCTTAGATACTATGCGACCTCCTACAATGAGCAGTTCTTC
d_call: .; v_call: TRBV27; j_call: TRBJ1-1; clone_size: medium-sized; cdr3_aa: CASSLTPQGVHTEAFF; cdr3_nt: TGTGCCAGCAGTTTAACACCCCAGGGAGTACACACTGAAGCTTTCTTT
d_call: TRBD1; v_call: TRBV6-1; j_call: TRBJ1-6; clone_size: .; cdr3_aa: CASSTGQVYNSPLHF; cdr3_nt: TGTGCCAGCAGTACCGGACAGGTGTATAATTCACCCCTCCACTTT
d_call: .; v_call: TRBV7-9; j_call: TRBJ1-3; clone_size: .; cdr3_aa: CASSSGSSGNTIYF; cdr3_nt: TGTGCCAGCAGCTCCGGAAGCTCTGGAAACACCATATATTTT
d_call: .; v_call: TRBV28; j_call: TRBJ1-2; clone_size: medium-sized; cdr3_aa: CASSIVESNYGYTF; cdr3_nt: TGTGCCAGCAGTATCGTCGAGAGTAACTATGGCTACACCTTC
d_call: TRBD2; v_call: TRBV5-1; j_call: TRBJ2-7; clone_size: .; cdr3_aa: CASSPIGAGVYEQYF; cdr3_nt: TGCGCCAGCAGCCCTATTGGGGCGGGAGTCTACGAGCAGTACTTC
d_call: .; v_call: TRBV15; j_call: TRBJ2-7; clone_size: .; cdr3_aa: CATSDGTSSYEQYF; cdr3_nt: TGTGCCACCAGCGACGGGACGAGCTCCTACGAGCAGTACTTC
d_call: TRBD2; v_call: TRBV6-1; j_call: TRBJ2-1; clone_size: many; cdr3_aa: CASKETSGSSYNEQFF; cdr3_nt: TGTGCCAGCAAAGAGACTAGCGGTAGCTCCTACAATGAGCAGTTCTTC
d_call: .; v_call: TRBV5-1; j_call: TRBJ2-6; clone_size: .; cdr3_aa: CASRRSGALSGANVLTF; cdr3_nt: TGCGCCAGCCGCCGATCGGGAGCGCTCTCTGGGGCCAACGTCCTGACTTTC
d_call: TRBD1; v_call: TRBV6-1; j_call: TRBJ1-2; clone_size: few; cdr3_aa: CASSGTGYGYTF; cdr3_nt: TGTGCCAGCAGTGGGACAGGTTATGGCTACACCTTC